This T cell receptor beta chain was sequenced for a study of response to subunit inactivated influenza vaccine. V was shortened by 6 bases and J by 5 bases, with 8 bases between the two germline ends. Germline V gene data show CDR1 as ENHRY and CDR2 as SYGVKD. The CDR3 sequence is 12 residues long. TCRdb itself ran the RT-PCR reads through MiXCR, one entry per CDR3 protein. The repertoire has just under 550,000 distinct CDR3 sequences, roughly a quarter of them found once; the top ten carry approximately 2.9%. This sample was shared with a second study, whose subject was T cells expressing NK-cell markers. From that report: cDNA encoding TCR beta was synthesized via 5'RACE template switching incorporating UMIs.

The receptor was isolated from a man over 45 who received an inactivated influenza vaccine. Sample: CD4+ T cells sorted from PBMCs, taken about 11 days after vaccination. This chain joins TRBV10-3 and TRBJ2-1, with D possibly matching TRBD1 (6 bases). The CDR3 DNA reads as TGTGCCATCAGAGGACAGAACAATGAGCAGTTCTTC. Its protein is CAIRGQNNEQFF.